This T cell receptor (beta chain) is from a study of blood T cell repertoires in COVID-19. Study summary: Material from acute and convalescent COVID-19 was sourced from the United States, Italy and Spain.

The CDR3 contains 18 residues. Germline CDR1 is SGHVS and CDR2 is FQNEAQ. V shed 4 bases and J shed 1 base, with 19 bases lying between them. TCRdb's table, derived via immunoSEQ multiplex PCR, lists solely in-frame clones and lacks some. The sample includes 25,000 to 30,000 clones, around nine tenths of them seen just once. The specimen was peripheral blood. The TCR was taken from a human donor in a cohort sampled during active COVID-19. V is TRBV7-8 and J is TRBJ2-2, with a weak D call TRBD2 (6 bases). CDR3 amino acids: CASSSLGETGLNTGELFF. As DNA, the CDR3 is TGTGCCAGCAGCTCACTAGGAGAAACGGGACTGAACACCGGGGAGCTGTTTTTT.